A single sample gave rise to the 25 T cell receptor beta chains below, sequenced in a study of OX40 agonist ivuxolimab in advanced cancers. TCRdb's table, derived via immunoSEQ multiplex PCR, lists solely in-frame clones and lacks some. The table has fewer than 30,000 clones, approximately 85% seen once; the top ten hold about half. The sequencing here drew on CD4+ or CD8+ T cells sorted from blood, taken in a trial of the OX40 agonist ivuxolimab. Receptors were obtained from an adult with an advanced solid tumor such as melanoma, head and neck, liver or kidney cancer.

There are a few counts of this clone. This chain links TRBV30 with TRBJ1-5, with D hard to call. The length of the CDR3 is 13 residues. Germline assignment: CDR1 GTSNPN and CDR2 SVGIG (reference sequence). The V gene lost 2 bases and the J gene lost 4 bases, with 9 bases spanning the gap. The DNA of the CDR3 is TGTGCCTGGAGTAGGATGGGTAATCAGCCCCAGCATTTT. Amino acid sequence: CAWSRMGNQPQHF.

The genes are TRBV2 and TRBJ1-6; 9 bases agree with TRBD1. CDR1 is SNHLY and CDR2 is FYNNEI in the germline V gene. The J segment lost 7 bases and the V segment lost 8 bases, leaving 6 bases of the junction unmatched. This CDR3 is built from 14 residues. The CDR3 reads CASSTGTGNSPLHF. CDR3 sequence (DNA): TGTGCCAGCTCTACCGGGACAGGGAATTCACCCCTCCACTTT. Based on the CDR3 plus reference TRBV2 and TRBJ1-6, the full variable domain is EPEVTQTPSHQVTQMGQEVILRCVPISNHLYFYWYRQILGQKVEFLVSFYNNEISEKSEIFDDQFSVERPDGSNFTLKIRSTKLEDSAMYFCASSTGTGNSPLHFGNGTRLTVT.

The gene calls are TRBV13 and TRBJ2-7; 14 bases fit TRBD2. Germline-derived CDR1 and CDR2 are PRHDT and FYEKMQ (reference sequence). This CDR3 is 16 amino acids long. V shed 8 bases, J shed 0 bases, and the junction held 6 bases outside the gene matches. CDR3 in DNA: TGTGCCAGCGGGTTCGGGACTAGCGGGGGCTCCTACGAGCAGTACTTC. This encodes CASGFGTSGGSYEQYF.

The rearrangement joins TRBV7-9 to TRBJ1-1; D remains unclear. The germline V and J ends were trimmed by 7 bases and 0 bases, with 15 bases remaining between them. The CDR3 totals 15 residues. Per the germline V gene, CDR1 is SEHNR and CDR2 is FQNEAQ (reference sequence). This CDR3 is CASTWSPAVNTEAFF. In DNA form, the CDR3 reads TGTGCCAGCACTTGGAGCCCGGCAGTGAACACTGAAGCTTTCTTT.

The V and J genes are TRBV9 and TRBJ1-2; 7 nucleotides line up with TRBD1. V trimming: 3 bases; J trimming: 6 bases; junction bases outside the gene matches: 14. Germline assignment: CDR1 SGDLS and CDR2 YYNGEE. CDR3 length equals 16 residues. This CDR3 reads CASSDPRAGGVHGYTF. In DNA form, the CDR3 reads TGTGCCAGCAGCGACCCCCGTGCAGGGGGGGTCCATGGCTACACCTTC.

The chain joins TRBV9 to TRBJ2-7; TRBD1 matches 9 bases. The CDR3 consists of 13 residues. Per the germline V gene, CDR1 is SGDLS and CDR2 is YYNGEE. With V trimmed by 2 bases and J by 9 bases, 6 bases remained unmatched. CDR3 nucleotides: TGTGCCAGCAGCGTCGGGACAGGGACGGGGCAGTACTTC. Amino acid sequence: CASSVGTGTGQYF.

The CDR3 reads CASSLVVVWDGYTF. CDR3 nucleotides: TGTGCCAGCAGCCTGGTTGTGGTTTGGGATGGCTACACCTTC. The V and J genes are TRBV7-9 and TRBJ1-2; unclear D gene. Between the trimmed V and J ends, which lost 5 bases and 6 bases, there was a span of 16 bases. This CDR3 contains 14 residues. CDR1 is SEHNR, CDR2 FQNEAQ, per germline (reference sequence). Combining the CDR3 with reference TRBV7-9 and TRBJ1-2 gives the whole variable domain DTGVSQNPRHKITKRGQNVTFRCDPISEHNRLYWYRQTLGQGPEFLTYFQNEAQLEKSRLLSDRFSAERPKGSFSTLEIQRTEQGDSAMYLCASSLVVVWDGYTFGSGTRLTVV.

The sample holds one count of this clone. V usage is TRBV5-6 and J usage is TRBJ1-2, with unresolved D. The CDR3 has 16 residues. CDR1 is SGHDT, CDR2 YYEEEE, per germline. V was pared by 0 bases and J by 1 base, with 13 bases between. The CDR3, as DNA: TGTGCCAGCAGCTTGGATCTAGACACCTTTAACTATGGCTACACCTTC. This sequence encodes CASSLDLDTFNYGYTF.

V is TRBV4-3 and J is TRBJ2-1, with TRBD1 as a possible D gene (5 bases). V gave up 0 bases and J gave up 9 bases, with 12 bases separating them. Germline CDR1 LGHNA, CDR2 YSLEER. The CDR3 runs to 14 residues. CDR3 in DNA: TGCGCCAGCAGCCAAGATCCAGGGCCGGTTGAGCAGTTCTTC. It yields the protein CASSQDPGPVEQFF.

In DNA form, the CDR3 reads TGTGCCAGCAGTCCCACGACTAGCGGGGGAGTTGAGACCCAGTACTTC. Translated, it gives CASSPTTSGGVETQYF. The chain couples TRBV27 to TRBJ2-5; 12 positions agree with TRBD2. This CDR3 has 16 residues. Germline V gene sequence: CDR1 MNHEY, CDR2 SMNVEV (reference sequence). The trim removed 5 bases at V and 5 bases at J, leaving 9 bases unmatched.

The sample holds many counts of this clone. The chain couples TRBV5-5 to TRBJ2-2, with D possibly matching TRBD1 (6 bases). The CDR3 is 14 amino acids. Germline-derived CDR1 and CDR2 are SGHKS and YYEKEE (reference sequence). The V end lost 1 base, the J end lost 5 bases, and 9 bases lay between the germline ends. CDR3 loop: CASSLRTVTGELFF. Here the CDR3 DNA reads TGTGCCAGCAGCTTGAGGACAGTGACCGGGGAGCTGTTTTTT.

This chain links TRBV27 with TRBJ2-7; D not certain. The CDR3 sequence is 13 residues long. Germline lookup yields CDR1 MNHEY and CDR2 SMNVEV (reference sequence). The V end lost 0 bases, the J end lost 5 bases, and 8 bases lay between the germline ends. CDR3 nucleotides: TGTGCCAGCAGTTTATCGTTTCGGCACGAGCAGTACTTC. The encoded protein is CASSLSFRHEQYF.

This sequence joins TRBV6-6 and TRBJ1-6; D call uncertain. CDR3 length: 14 amino acids. With 5 bases removed from V and 3 bases from J, the gap between germline ends came to 8 bases. The germline CDR1 and CDR2 sequences are MNHNY and SVGAGI (reference sequence). The CDR3 bases are TGTGCCAGCAGTCCACAGTACTATAATTCACCCCTCCACTTT. Protein sequence: CASSPQYYNSPLHF.

This rearrangement joins TRBV10-3 to TRBJ2-7; 8 positions agree with TRBD2. The CDR3 contains 15 residues. Trimming removed 5 bases from V and 0 bases from J; junction bases left unmatched: 6. The germline V gene has CDR1 ENHRY and CDR2 SYGVKD. In DNA, the CDR3 is TGTGCCATCAGTTTTAGCGGGGCCCCCTCCTACGAGCAGTACTTC. It encodes CAISFSGAPSYEQYF.

The CDR3 bases are TGTGCCAGCAGCCGGGACAGGGTGGGGGGCTACACCTTC. Amino acid sequence: CASSRDRVGGYTF. The genes are TRBV28 and TRBJ1-2; TRBD1 aligns across 9 bases. This CDR3 spans 13 amino acids. Germline assignment: CDR1 MDHEN and CDR2 SYDVKM. J was trimmed by 8 bases and V by 6 bases; bases with no gene match: 7.

This clone was observed a handful of times. This sequence joins TRBV28 and TRBJ2-3, with TRBD2 identical over 10 bases. Trimming removed 0 bases from V and 1 base from J; junction bases left unmatched: 10. This CDR3 region has 19 residues. Germline V CDR1 and CDR2: MDHEN, SYDVKM. The CDR3 nucleotides are TGTGCCAGCAGTTTATGGGCCAGCGGGGGGGCGGGAGGCACAGATACGCAGTATTTT. Amino acids: CASSLWASGGAGGTDTQYF. Combining the CDR3 with reference TRBV28 and TRBJ2-3 gives the whole variable domain DVKVTQSSRYLVKRTGEKVFLECVQDMDHENMFWYRQDPGLGLRLIYFSYDVKMKEKGDIPEGYSVSREKKERFSLILESASTNQTSMYLCASSLWASGGAGGTDTQYFGPGTRLTVL.

The chain couples TRBV5-1 to TRBJ2-5; D ambiguous. Germline V gives CDR1 SGHRS, CDR2 YFSETQ. V was pared by 0 bases and J by 0 bases, with 3 bases between. The CDR3 loop spans 13 amino acids. This chain's CDR3 is CASSLGDQETQYF. The CDR3 DNA reads as TGCGCCAGCAGCTTGGGGGACCAAGAGACCCAGTACTTC.

This chain uses TRBV2 with TRBJ2-5, with 7 bases matching TRBD1. Trimming at V came to 8 bases and at J to 1 base, leaving 1 base not matched to a gene. This CDR3 is built from 12 residues. Germline CDR1 and CDR2: SNHLY and FYNNEI. CDR3 residues: CASRTGQETQYF. The CDR3 nucleotides read TGTGCCAGCCGGACAGGCCAAGAGACCCAGTACTTC.

This sequence joins TRBV28 and TRBJ1-4, with no clear D. V lost 7 bases and J lost 4, with 16 bases in between. CDR1 MDHEN and CDR2 SYDVKM come from the germline V gene. This CDR3 contains 15 residues. The DNA for the CDR3 is TGTGCCAGCAAACCACCGGAAAACCTTAATGAAAAACTGTTTTTT. This encodes CASKPPENLNEKLFF.

The chain has TRBV15 and TRBJ1-1; 11 nucleotides line up with TRBD1. The junction had 7 bases not matched to a gene; V was cut back by 0 bases and J by 7 bases. The CDR3 runs 16 residues. The germline V gene has CDR1 LNHNV and CDR2 YYDKDF (reference sequence). CDR3 bases: TGTGCCACCAGCAGAGATAGGACAGGGGGCAAGGGTGAAGCTTTCTTT. Translating gives CATSRDRTGGKGEAFF.

V usage is TRBV6-6 and J usage is TRBJ1-2, with unresolved D. Germline loops: CDR1 MNHNY, CDR2 SVGAGI (reference sequence). The CDR3 has 15 residues. V was trimmed by 6 bases and J by 7 bases, leaving 21 bases between them. CDR3 bases: TGTGCCAGCAGCCTACTTTCCACCGCCCCGGGTGGCTACACCTTC. Its protein product is CASSLLSTAPGGYTF.

This chain links TRBV30 with TRBJ2-7; 9 bases map to TRBD1. Germline CDR1 is GTSNPN and CDR2 is SVGIG (reference sequence). Germline trimming cut 2 bases from V and 5 bases from J; bases unmatched to any gene: 7. The length of the CDR3 is 14 residues. DNA of the CDR3: TGTGCCTGGAGTCCCGGACAGGGGACCCACGAGCAGTACTTC. Amino acid sequence: CAWSPGQGTHEQYF.

CDR3 bases: TGTGCCAGCAGTAACAGGGGTTCGTACGAGCAGTACTTC. Its protein is CASSNRGSYEQYF. The chain links TRBV6-5 to TRBJ2-7; 7 bases align to TRBD1. Per germline, CDR1 MNHEY and CDR2 SVGAGI. Trimming cost V 5 bases and J 4 bases; bases outside gene matches: 5. This CDR3 spans 13 amino acids.

This chain joins TRBV27 and TRBJ1-1; 8 nucleotides match TRBD1. Germline V gene sequence: CDR1 MNHEY, CDR2 SMNVEV (reference sequence). Losses at the gene ends were 4 bases for V and 10 bases for J; bases not matched to a gene: 5. This CDR3 contains 12 residues. CDR3 sequence (DNA): TGTGCCAGCAGTTCCATGGACAGGGTAGCTTTCTTT. Translating gives CASSSMDRVAFF.

This clone was detected once. The J gene is TRBJ1-2, the V gene TRBV7-9; no clear D gene. The CDR3 totals 14 residues. Per germline, CDR1 SEHNR and CDR2 FQNEAQ (reference sequence). Trimming took 1 base from V and 4 from J, leaving 10 bases between them. This CDR3 is CASSLVEQFYGYTF. CDR3 in DNA: TGTGCCAGCAGCTTAGTCGAACAGTTCTATGGCTACACCTTC.